These 8 T cell receptor beta chains originate from one sample sequenced in a study of shared clonotypes between healthy human individuals. Generated by immunoSEQ multiplex PCR, the TCRdb table keeps only in-frame clones and is missing some. The table includes 780,000 or so clones, roughly 72% detected once. The sequencing sample was made of memory CD4+ T cells sorted from blood. Subset denoted: CD45RA-negative fraction. These receptor sequences come from a young woman in good health.

V and J are TRBV18 and TRBJ1-5; 7 bases align to TRBD1. The CDR3 is 16 residues long. The germline CDR1 and CDR2 sequences are KGHSH and LQKENI. Losses at the gene ends were 4 bases for V and 2 bases for J; bases not matched to a gene: 8. This CDR3 reads CASSLTGFGGNQPQHF. CDR3 nucleotide sequence: TGTGCCAGCTCACTGACAGGGTTTGGGGGCAATCAGCCCCAGCATTTT.

The sample holds a few counts of this clone. This sequence joins TRBV2 and TRBJ2-7; no clear D. The V gene's germline CDR1 is SNHLY and CDR2 FYNNEI. The CDR3 has 11 amino acids. Trimming pared 7 bases from V and 4 bases from J, leaving 8 bases between. The CDR3 is CASTAEYEQYF. The CDR3 DNA reads as TGTGCCAGCACGGCGGAATACGAGCAGTACTTC.

The rearrangement joins TRBV29-1 to TRBJ2-7; D is unclear. The CDR3 runs 14 residues. Trimming cost V 7 bases and J 2 bases, with 18 bases left between them. Germline values: CDR1 SQVTM, CDR2 ANQGSEA. CDR3 sequence: CSAESPGATYEQYF. In DNA, the CDR3 is TGCAGCGCCGAAAGTCCGGGTGCGACCTACGAGCAGTACTTC.

A few counts support this clone. The chain joins TRBV2 to TRBJ1-5; D ambiguous. V lost 7 bases and J lost 0, with 13 bases in between. CDR3 length: 15 amino acids. Germline loops: CDR1 SNHLY, CDR2 FYNNEI. CDR3 residues: CASNQRRDSNQPQHF. In nucleotides, the CDR3 is TGTGCCAGCAACCAAAGGAGGGATAGCAATCAGCCCCAGCATTTT.

The J gene is TRBJ1-2, the V gene TRBV28; 7 bases match TRBD1. V dropped 3 bases and J dropped 0; count of bases not matched to a gene: 7. The CDR3 length is 16 residues. The germline gives CDR1 MDHEN, CDR2 SYDVKM. The CDR3 nucleotides read TGTGCCAGCAGTTTCAGGGGGGCTTCAGCTAACTATGGCTACACCTTC. Translating gives CASSFRGASANYGYTF.

This clone has just a few counts. The rearrangement links TRBV19 to TRBJ2-2, with 7 nucleotides matching TRBD2. Germline CDR1 and CDR2: LNHDA and SQIVND (reference sequence). J was trimmed by 0 bases and V by 6 bases; bases with no gene match: 7. CDR3 length equals 16 residues. DNA of the CDR3: TGTGCCAGTAGAAGCGGGACGTATACGAACACCGGGGAGCTGTTTTTT. Translated: CASRSGTYTNTGELFF.

The chain has TRBV5-1 and TRBJ2-3; tentatively, D is TRBD1 (6 bases). V was pared by 0 bases and J by 0 bases, with 8 bases between. Per the germline V gene, CDR1 is SGHRS and CDR2 is YFSETQ. The CDR3 is 15 residues long. The CDR3 DNA sequence: TGCGCCAGCAGCTTGGGGGACACAAGCACAGATACGCAGTATTTT. It yields the protein CASSLGDTSTDTQYF.

This clone was seen only a few times. The V gene is TRBV28, the J gene TRBJ2-2; D gene uncertain. Germline CDR1 MDHEN, CDR2 SYDVKM. CDR3 size: 12 residues. The germline V and J ends were trimmed by 5 bases and 1 base, with 2 bases remaining between them. DNA of the CDR3: TGTGCCAGCAGTATGAACACCGGGGAGCTGTTTTTT. Translated, it gives CASSMNTGELFF.